A single sample is the source of the 30 T cell receptor beta chains below, sequenced in a study of blood T cell repertoires in COVID-19. TCRdb's table, derived via immunoSEQ multiplex PCR, lists solely in-frame clones and lacks some. The sample yields approximately 130,000 clones, roughly 79% seen once. Sequencing used peripheral blood. The source of these receptors is a human donor in a cohort sampled during active COVID-19.

This clone came up a few times. J is TRBJ2-1 and V is TRBV19; perhaps TRBD2 as D (5 bases). With 3 bases removed from V and 4 bases from J, the gap between germline ends came to 10 bases. CDR3 length: 14 residues. Germline V gene lookup returns CDR1 LNHDA and CDR2 SQIVND (reference sequence). CDR3 residues: CASSIGSPYNEQFF. The CDR3 DNA reads as TGTGCCAGTAGTATTGGGAGTCCGTACAATGAGCAGTTCTTC.

This clone was picked up many times. The rearrangement links TRBV7-9 to TRBJ1-1, with D perhaps matching TRBD1 (5 bases). This CDR3 is 13 amino acids long. Germline assignment: CDR1 SEHNR and CDR2 FQNEAQ (reference sequence). V gave up 2 bases and J gave up 6 bases, with 10 bases separating them. The CDR3, as DNA: TGTGCCAGCAGCTTAAATTCAGGGTCTGAAGCTTTCTTT. As protein: CASSLNSGSEAFF.

The CDR3 DNA reads TGTGCCAGTAGTATAGAGGGGGGGGCCCAGGAGGAGTGCGAGCAGTACTTC. Translating it yields CASSIEGGAQEECEQYF. The chain combines TRBV19 with TRBJ2-7; D may be TRBD2 (7 bases). Germline CDR1 and CDR2: LNHDA and SQIVND (reference sequence). There are 17 residues in the CDR3. Trimming took 0 bases from V and 6 from J, leaving 21 bases between them.

V gene TRBV18 combines with J gene TRBJ2-1; 8 nucleotides match TRBD1. The CDR3 totals 17 residues. V was pared by 2 bases and J by 2 bases, with 8 bases of the junction left unmatched. CDR1 and CDR2 from the germline V gene are KGHSH and LQKENI. The CDR3 is CASSPSTGVNPYNEQFF. CDR3 DNA: TGTGCCAGCTCACCATCGACAGGGGTGAACCCCTACAATGAGCAGTTCTTC.

The chain employs TRBV3-1 (or the pseudogene TRBV3-2) and TRBJ2-2; 8 positions agree with TRBD1. The CDR3 covers 15 residues. The J segment lost 6 bases and the V segment lost 4 bases, leaving 7 bases of the junction unmatched. Germline values: CDR1 LGHDT, CDR2 YNNKEL (reference sequence). In nucleotides, the CDR3 is TGTGCCAGCAGCCGAGGAACACAGGGGGCCGGGGAGCTGTTTTTT. Translated, it gives CASSRGTQGAGELFF.

CDR3 coding DNA: TGTGCCAGCAGTGCAGGGGTGCGGTTCTCGAACGAGCAGTACTTC. This translates into CASSAGVRFSNEQYF. The rearrangement joins TRBV2 to TRBJ2-7; maybe TRBD1 (6 bases). Between the trimmed V and J ends, which lost 4 bases and 5 bases, there was a span of 18 bases. Germline CDR1 SNHLY, CDR2 FYNNEI. The length of the CDR3 is 15 residues.

V is TRBV5-4 and J is TRBJ2-1; a possible D gene is TRBD2 (5 bases). Trimming removed 0 bases from V and 5 bases from J, with 21 bases in between. Per germline, CDR1 SGHNT and CDR2 YYREEE (reference sequence). This CDR3 has 18 amino acids. CDR3 sequence reads: CASSLDSGPTAVHNEQFF. The CDR3 DNA follows: TGTGCCAGCAGCTTGGACAGCGGACCAACGGCGGTACACAATGAGCAGTTCTTC.

The V call is TRBV27, the J call TRBJ2-3; 12 nucleotides align to TRBD2. Germline lookup yields CDR1 MNHEY and CDR2 SMNVEV (reference sequence). This CDR3 has 17 amino acids. Losses at the gene ends were 1 base for V and 1 base for J; bases not matched to a gene: 3. CDR3 protein: CASSLFWTSGGTDTQYF. The CDR3 bases are TGTGCCAGCAGTTTATTCTGGACTAGCGGGGGCACAGATACGCAGTATTTT.

The V and J genes are TRBV27 and TRBJ1-5, with D uncertain. CDR3 length: 14 amino acids. The germline gives CDR1 MNHEY, CDR2 SMNVEV (reference sequence). With 1 base removed from V and 0 bases from J, the gap between germline ends came to 4 bases. CDR3 protein: CASSLYNSNQPQHF. The CDR3 DNA is TGTGCCAGCAGTTTATATAATAGCAATCAGCCCCAGCATTTT.

V gene TRBV10-3 combines with J gene TRBJ2-7, with D tentatively TRBD1 (6 bases). The CDR3 is made up of 15 amino acids. Germline V gene lookup returns CDR1 ENHRY and CDR2 SYGVKD. The V gene lost 0 bases and the J gene lost 5 bases, with 14 bases spanning the gap. The CDR3 is CAISESGGRVHEQYF. CDR3 in DNA: TGTGCCATCAGTGAGTCAGGGGGACGGGTACACGAGCAGTACTTC.

The chain joins TRBV11-2 to TRBJ1-6; TRBD1 aligns across 11 bases. V lost 6 bases, J lost 7 bases, and 8 bases stayed unmatched. The germline V gene encodes CDR1 SGHAT and CDR2 FQNNGV. This CDR3 has 16 residues. The CDR3 nucleotides read TGTGCCAGCAGAGAATCAGGACAGGGGGCAAATTCACCCCTCCACTTT. This encodes CASRESGQGANSPLHF.

CDR3 in DNA: TGTGCCAGCAGTTACTCCCGGGTCCTCTCCGGGGAGCTGTTTTTT. Translation gives CASSYSRVLSGELFF. The chain uses TRBV6-5 and TRBJ2-2; no clear D gene. The CDR3 is 15 amino acids. Germline loops: CDR1 MNHEY, CDR2 SVGAGI. Trimming took off 0 bases at V and 6 bases at J, with 11 bases between the two ends.

This chain links TRBV2 with TRBJ1-2; TRBD1 is a possible D gene (5 bases). The length of the CDR3 is 14 residues. From germline, CDR1 is SNHLY and CDR2 FYNNEI. The V gene lost 5 bases and the J gene lost 2 bases, with 12 bases spanning the gap. DNA of the CDR3: TGTGCCAGCAGTCCCCGAAGACAGAACTATGGCTACACCTTC. Translating gives CASSPRRQNYGYTF.

The chain uses TRBV6-5 and TRBJ2-5; 10 bases agree with TRBD2. V shed 6 bases and J 2 bases; nucleotides not matched to a gene: 6. The CDR3 is made up of 15 amino acids. Germline V gene data show CDR1 as MNHEY and CDR2 as SVGAGI. CDR3 loop: CASRLAGEGQETQYF. The CDR3 coding sequence is TGTGCCAGCAGGCTAGCGGGGGAGGGACAAGAGACCCAGTACTTC.

This clone has just a few counts. The chain carries TRBV2 and TRBJ2-3; D is unclear. Trimming removed 5 bases from V and 2 bases from J, with 17 bases in between. In germline, CDR1 is SNHLY, CDR2 FYNNEI. CDR3 length: 16 amino acids. The CDR3 DNA reads as TGTGCCAGCAGTAACCTTGTTGGCGGAACCACAGATACGCAGTATTTT. Encoded protein: CASSNLVGGTTDTQYF. Drawing the rest from reference TRBV2 and TRBJ2-3, the complete variable domain is EPEVTQTPSHQVTQMGQEVILRCVPISNHLYFYWYRQILGQKVEFLVSFYNNEISEKSEIFDDQFSVERPDGSNFTLKIRSTKLEDSAMYFCASSNLVGGTTDTQYFGPGTRLTVL.

The CDR3 DNA follows: TGTGCCAGCAGCATTTATAGCGGCCGTGGGGTCGGGGAGCTGTTTTTT. Protein sequence: CASSIYSGRGVGELFF. The chain recombines TRBV27 with TRBJ2-2; D perhaps matches TRBD2 (6 bases). The CDR3 extends over 16 amino acids. Between the trimmed V and J ends, which lost 6 bases and 7 bases, there was a span of 21 bases. CDR1 and CDR2 from the germline V gene are MNHEY and SMNVEV (reference sequence).

Regarding this clone: Germline is not matched at one junction end, which may reflect a read error. The sample holds other DNA sequences that translate to the same CDR3. The chain recombines TRBV14 with TRBJ1-2, with 7 nucleotides matching TRBD1. The CDR3 runs to 16 residues. From germline, CDR1 is SGHDN and CDR2 FVKESK. The CDR3 is CASSPRYALTGYGYTF. The CDR3 nucleotides are TGTGCCAGCAGCCCCCGGTACGCCTTGACAGGGTACGGCTACACCTTT.

This sequence joins TRBV2 and TRBJ2-3; 9 positions match TRBD2. With 7 bases clipped from V and 3 bases from J, the junction kept 8 bases outside the gene matches. The CDR3 length is 15 residues. Looked up from germline, CDR1 is SNHLY and CDR2 is FYNNEI. CDR3 coding DNA: TGTGCCAGCAAAACCCAGGGACTAGCTACAGATACGCAGTATTTT. As protein: CASKTQGLATDTQYF.

The rearrangement joins TRBV7-9 to TRBJ1-2; D possibly corresponds to TRBD1 (6 bases). CDR1 is SEHNR, CDR2 FQNEAQ, per germline (reference sequence). This CDR3 has 14 residues. V lost 1 base to trimming and J lost 2 bases, with 8 bases between them. CDR3 sequence reads: CASSLGTGNYGYTF. CDR3 bases: TGTGCCAGCAGCTTAGGTACAGGGAACTATGGCTACACCTTC.

The genes are TRBV25-1 and TRBJ1-2, with TRBD1 identical over 9 bases. Germline-derived CDR1 and CDR2 are MGHDK and SYGVNS. The CDR3 loop spans 14 amino acids. The junction had 5 bases not matched to a gene; V was cut back by 4 bases and J by 5 bases. The CDR3 is CASSVRDRDYGYTF. The CDR3, as DNA: TGTGCCAGCAGTGTCCGGGACAGGGATTATGGCTACACCTTC.

This clone was seen once. The chain carries TRBV29-1 and TRBJ1-5; 7 bases are shared with TRBD1. The V gene end was trimmed by 5 bases and the J gene end by 11 bases; junction bases not matched to a gene: 12. Germline values: CDR1 SQVTM, CDR2 ANQGSEA. CDR3 length: 13 residues. CDR3 loop: CSVTTGSGSAQHF. The CDR3 DNA is TGCAGCGTTACGACAGGGAGTGGGTCAGCCCAGCATTTT.

The genes are TRBV24-1 and TRBJ1-1; 8 bases are shared with TRBD1. The V gene end was trimmed by 5 bases and the J gene end by 1 base; junction bases not matched to a gene: 2. The CDR3 consists of 14 residues. Germline loops: CDR1 KGHDR, CDR2 SFDVKD. CDR3 sequence: CATSGTGGNTEAFF. CDR3 nucleotide sequence: TGTGCCACCAGTGGAACAGGGGGGAACACTGAAGCTTTCTTT.

This sequence joins TRBV6-4 and TRBJ1-5, with a tentative D call TRBD1 (6 bases). Trimming removed 4 bases from V and 5 bases from J, with 18 bases in between. The CDR3 contains 16 residues. CDR1 and CDR2 from the germline V gene are MRHNA and SNTAGT. The CDR3 is CASSALYRDGHQPQHF. The CDR3 nucleotides read TGTGCCAGCAGTGCTCTTTACAGGGACGGCCATCAGCCCCAGCATTTT.

The chain recombines TRBV4-1 with TRBJ2-1; a possible D gene is TRBD2 (6 bases). Germline-derived CDR1 and CDR2 are MGHRA and YSYEKL. The CDR3 contains 18 residues. The V gene lost 0 bases and the J gene lost 8 bases, with 23 bases spanning the gap. The CDR3 DNA follows: TGCGCCAGCAGCCAAGAAATGGGGAGGTGGGGACGAAGCGATGAGCAGTTCTTC. It yields the protein CASSQEMGRWGRSDEQFF.

This chain joins TRBV19 and TRBJ1-1; 7 nucleotides align to TRBD1. V dropped 4 bases and J dropped 4; count of bases not matched to a gene: 6. The CDR3 is 14 residues long. From germline, CDR1 is LNHDA and CDR2 SQIVND (reference sequence). In DNA form, the CDR3 reads TGTGCCAGTAGTAGCGACAGGGTGACCACTGAAGCTTTCTTT. It is translated as CASSSDRVTTEAFF.

The genes are TRBV5-4 and TRBJ1-1; TRBD1 agrees at 11 bases. CDR1 is SGHNT, CDR2 YYREEE, per germline (reference sequence). V gave up 2 bases and J gave up 10 bases; unmatched junction bases: 10. The CDR3 length is 15 residues. The DNA for the CDR3 is TGTGCCAGCAGCTTTGCGGGACAGGGGGTTAAGGGAGCTTTCTTT. Translation gives CASSFAGQGVKGAFF.

The V and J genes are TRBV4-2 and TRBJ2-7, with a possible D match to TRBD2 (5 bases). Germline CDR1 reads LGHNA; CDR2 reads YNFKEQ. The CDR3 runs 15 residues. V lost 0 bases and J 2 bases, leaving 11 bases between the germline ends. Written as DNA, the CDR3 is TGTGCCAGCAGCCAAGATTGGACGACTACCTACGAGCAGTACTTC. Translated, it gives CASSQDWTTTYEQYF.

The chain carries TRBV13 and TRBJ2-7; TRBD1 matches 7 bases. CDR1 is PRHDT and CDR2 is FYEKMQ in the germline V gene (reference sequence). The CDR3 is 15 amino acids. V lost 0 bases and J lost 1; bases outside the gene matches: 3. CDR3 in DNA: TGTGCCAGCAGCTTAGGGACAGGGAGTTCCTACGAGCAGTACTTC. Encoded protein: CASSLGTGSSYEQYF.

This clone has just a few counts. The chain links TRBV4-1 to TRBJ2-1; 10 nucleotides match TRBD2. The junction had 12 bases not matched to a gene; V was cut back by 3 bases and J by 7 bases. Germline values: CDR1 MGHRA, CDR2 YSYEKL. This CDR3 has 17 amino acids. CDR3 protein: CASSQQAGAGGSNEQFF. DNA of the CDR3: TGCGCCAGCAGCCAGCAAGCAGGAGCGGGGGGGTCTAATGAGCAGTTCTTC.

This clone has only one observation. The chain employs TRBV14 and TRBJ1-1; D unresolved. The CDR3 extends over 13 amino acids. V was pared by 4 bases and J by 3 bases, with 9 bases between. CDR1 is SGHDN and CDR2 is FVKESK in the germline V gene. The CDR3 DNA is TGTGCCAGCAGCCTCGGGAGCCACACTGAAGCTTTCTTT. It translates to CASSLGSHTEAFF.